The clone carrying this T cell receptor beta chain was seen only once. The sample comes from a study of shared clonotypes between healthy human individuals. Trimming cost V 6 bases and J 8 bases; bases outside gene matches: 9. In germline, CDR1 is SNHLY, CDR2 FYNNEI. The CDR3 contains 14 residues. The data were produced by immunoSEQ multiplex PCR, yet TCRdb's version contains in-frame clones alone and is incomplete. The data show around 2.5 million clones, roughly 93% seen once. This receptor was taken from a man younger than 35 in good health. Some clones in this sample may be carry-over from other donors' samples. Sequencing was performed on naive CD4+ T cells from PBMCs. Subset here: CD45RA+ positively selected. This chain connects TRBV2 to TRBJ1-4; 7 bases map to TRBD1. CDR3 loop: CASRNRGEGEKLFF. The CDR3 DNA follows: TGTGCCAGCAGAAACAGGGGAGAGGGAGAAAAACTGTTTTTT.